The 9 T cell receptor beta chains listed next were all sequenced from one sample in a study of control samples from healthy donors and cancer patients. Clones were read by immunoSEQ multiplex PCR, and TCRdb kept only the in-frame ones, dropping some. The sample's table shows about 200,000 clones. The sample taken for sequencing was blood. All receptors come from a woman aged 25 to 39 in good health.

The gene calls are TRBV4-1 and TRBJ1-1; no firm D call. V dropped 6 bases and J dropped 8 bases, with 16 bases sitting between them. Germline V CDR1 and CDR2: MGHRA, YSYEKL. The CDR3 runs to 13 residues. The CDR3 sequence: CASRVVGATEAFF. CDR3 DNA: TGCGCCAGCAGGGTGGTAGGCGCGACCGAAGCTTTCTTT.

This chain connects TRBV7-2 to TRBJ1-1; 8 nucleotides agree with TRBD1. The V gene end was trimmed by 1 base and the J gene end by 0 bases; junction bases not matched to a gene: 4. Germline CDR1 is SGHTA and CDR2 is FQGNSA. The CDR3 runs 16 residues. The CDR3 DNA reads as TGTGCCAGCAGCTTAGGGACAGGGCTCATGAACACTGAAGCTTTCTTT. It codes for CASSLGTGLMNTEAFF.

This chain uses TRBV7-2 with TRBJ2-7; D ambiguous. The CDR3 consists of 15 residues. V lost 0 bases and J 0 bases, leaving 9 bases between the germline ends. CDR1 is SGHTA and CDR2 is FQGNSA in the germline V gene. This CDR3 reads CASSLAAGYSYEQYF. The DNA for the CDR3 is TGTGCCAGCAGCTTAGCGGCCGGGTACTCCTACGAGCAGTACTTC.

The chain joins TRBV30 to TRBJ1-3; D remains unclear. The CDR3 runs to 12 residues. Germline loops: CDR1 GTSNPN, CDR2 SVGIG (reference sequence). Trimming pared 5 bases from V and 0 bases from J, leaving 5 bases between. DNA of the CDR3: TGTGCCTGGTCAAGCTCTGGAAACACCATATATTTT. Protein: CAWSSSGNTIYF.

The rearrangement links TRBV9 to TRBJ2-5, with D perhaps given as TRBD1 or TRBD2 (6 bases each). The CDR3 consists of 14 residues. V dropped 0 bases and J dropped 5 bases, with 11 bases sitting between them. CDR1 SGDLS and CDR2 YYNGEE come from the germline V gene. The CDR3 sequence: CASSVVGGGETQYF. The CDR3 coding sequence is TGTGCCAGCAGCGTAGTGGGGGGCGGGGAGACCCAGTACTTC.

V and J are TRBV5-1 and TRBJ2-1; TRBD1 agrees at 9 bases. Germline loops: CDR1 SGHRS, CDR2 YFSETQ. CDR3 length equals 14 residues. The ends lost 2 bases at V and 7 bases at J; junction bases unmatched: 4. CDR3 protein: CASSFRDRVNEQFF. The CDR3 nucleotides read TGCGCCAGCAGCTTCCGGGACAGGGTTAATGAGCAGTTCTTC.

V gene TRBV4-1 combines with J gene TRBJ2-1, with TRBD2 matching over 8 bases. This CDR3 region has 15 residues. V gave up 1 base and J gave up 4 bases; unmatched junction bases: 3. Germline V gene sequence: CDR1 MGHRA, CDR2 YSYEKL. The CDR3 nucleotides are TGCGCCAGCAGCCAAGTTGCGGGGGGTTACAATGAGCAGTTCTTC. Protein product: CASSQVAGGYNEQFF.

The chain links TRBV7-9 to TRBJ2-1; D is perhaps TRBD1 or TRBD2 (5 bases each). Trimming stripped 2 bases from V and 5 bases from J, with 13 bases between. Germline V gives CDR1 SEHNR, CDR2 FQNEAQ (reference sequence). The CDR3 loop spans 15 amino acids. The CDR3 region has the DNA TGTGCCAGCAGCTTAATCCCGGGGCAGGACAATGAGCAGTTCTTC. This gives the protein CASSLIPGQDNEQFF.

This chain uses TRBV6-5 with TRBJ2-4; 9 nucleotides agree with TRBD1. The CDR3 runs to 13 residues. The ends lost 1 base at V and 11 bases at J; junction bases unmatched: 3. Germline CDR1 is MNHEY and CDR2 is SVGAGI. This chain's CDR3 is CASSYWTGEVQYF. In DNA form, the CDR3 reads TGTGCCAGCAGTTACTGGACAGGGGAGGTTCAGTACTTC.